The rows below give T cell receptor beta chains drawn from one sample of a study of blood T cell repertoires in COVID-19. Repertoires were generated with immunoSEQ multiplex PCR, while TCRdb's copy carries only in-frame clones and drops some. Here the sample spans 200,000 to 250,000 clones, approximately 90% being singletons. Specimen: PBMCs or T cells enriched from blood (not recorded which). The receptors were gathered from a man in his fifties or sixties who had been exposed to COVID-19. Both conserved end residues are part of each CDR3. The D gene is left open where the match is weak. The size field is filled for only some rows; it gives once, few, many or a size class.

. TRBJ1-2 . TRBV28 CASSLLAGKGYTF TGTGCCAGCAGTTTATTAGCAGGGAAAGGCTACACCTTC
. TRBJ2-2 . TRBV5-4 CASSPRAGSTGELFF TGTGCCAGCAGCCCCCGTGCAGGGTCGACCGGGGAGCTGTTTTTT
. TRBJ2-1 . TRBV5-1 CASSLDRVIYNEQFF TGCGCCAGCAGCTTGGACAGGGTAATATACAATGAGCAGTTCTTC
once TRBJ2-7 TRBD2 TRBV4-1 CASSQGNSGGYEQYF TGCGCCAGCAGCCAAGGAAATAGCGGGGGGTACGAGCAGTACTTC
once TRBJ1-6 . TRBV4-2 CASSQETGHSSYNSPLHF TGTGCCAGCAGCCAAGAAACGGGACATAGCTCCTATAATTCACCCCTCCACTTT
. TRBJ1-2 . TRBV15 CATSRGREGGLYGYTF TGTGCCACCAGCAGAGGGAGGGAGGGAGGTCTCTATGGCTACACCTTC
. TRBJ1-6 TRBD1 TRBV11-2 CASSTRQGTPLHF TGTGCCAGCAGCACACGACAGGGAACACCCCTCCACTTT
. TRBJ1-1 . TRBV28 CASSLKGTEAFF TGTGCCAGCAGTTTAAAGGGGACTGAAGCTTTCTTT
. TRBJ1-1 . TRBV3-1/TRBV3-2 CASRRGGYTEAFF TGTGCCAGCAGACGAGGGGGATACACTGAAGCTTTCTTT
once TRBJ1-2 TRBD1 TRBV11-2 CASSLISTGGGYTF TGTGCCAGCAGCTTAATATCCACAGGGGGTGGCTACACCTTC
once TRBJ1-1 . TRBV28 CASSLAPTGAFF TGTGCCAGCAGTTTAGCGCCCACTGGAGCTTTCTTT
. TRBJ1-6 . TRBV9 CASSVLSHSPLHF TGTGCCAGCAGCGTCCTAAGCCATTCACCCCTCCACTTT
. TRBJ1-1 TRBD1 TRBV11-3 CASSRPGQGALGTEAFF TGTGCCAGCAGCCGTCCGGGACAGGGGGCCTTAGGCACTGAAGCTTTCTTT
. TRBJ1-1 TRBD1 TRBV9 CASSVDGTGDTEAFF TGTGCCAGCAGCGTAGATGGGACAGGGGACACTGAAGCTTTCTTT
. TRBJ1-4 TRBD1 TRBV9 CASSSRGQGYEKLFF TGTGCCAGCAGCTCTAGGGGACAGGGGTATGAAAAACTGTTTTTT
. TRBJ1-2 TRBD1 TRBV28 CASSGYPGQGYGYTF TGTGCCAGCAGTGGCTATCCGGGACAGGGGTATGGCTACACCTTC
once TRBJ1-2 . TRBV28 CASKLKGGYGYTF TGTGCCAGCAAGCTAAAGGGGGGGTATGGCTACACCTTC
. TRBJ2-1 TRBD2 TRBV2 CASSNERGGLYNEQFF TGTGCCAGCAGTAACGAGCGGGGGGGCCTATACAATGAGCAGTTCTTC
. TRBJ1-2 TRBD1 TRBV18 CASSRNRDRETYGYTF TGTGCCAGCTCACGTAACCGGGACAGGGAAACCTATGGCTACACCTTC
once TRBJ1-4 . TRBV9 CASSATGQNEKLFF TGTGCCAGCAGCGCGACAGGTCAGAATGAAAAACTGTTTTTT
. TRBJ2-2 . TRBV10-1 CASSGLPGQQNTGELFF TGCGCCAGCAGTGGACTTCCGGGACAACAGAACACCGGGGAGCTGTTTTTT
once TRBJ2-3 TRBD2 TRBV5-1 CASSFGSSGAQDTQYF TGCGCCAGCAGCTTTGGGTCTAGCGGGGCTCAAGATACGCAGTATTTT
. TRBJ2-7 . TRBV3-1/TRBV3-2 CASSQMRGSGQYF TGTGCCAGCAGCCAAATGAGGGGGTCCGGGCAGTACTTC
. TRBJ2-2 TRBD1 TRBV5-1 CASGQGATGELFF TGCGCCAGCGGGCAGGGGGCGACCGGGGAGCTGTTTTTT
. TRBJ2-2 . TRBV19 CASSTSRGIPPNTGELFF TGTGCCAGTAGTACTAGCCGAGGTATTCCTCCGAACACCGGGGAGCTGTTTTTT
few TRBJ1-3 . TRBV18 CASSPSALIVGNTIYF TGTGCCAGCTCACCAAGTGCTCTAATCGTTGGAAACACCATATATTTT
. TRBJ1-5 TRBD1 TRBV24-1 CATSDLEGQPNSNQPQHF TGTGCCACCAGTGATTTGGAGGGACAGCCAAATAGCAATCAGCCCCAGCATTTT
. TRBJ2-5 . TRBV11-2 CASSLIGRGLGLQETQYF TGTGCCAGCAGCTTAATTGGGCGGGGTTTAGGGCTCCAAGAGACCCAGTACTTC
once TRBJ2-5 TRBD1 TRBV6-6 CASSYRRGTAQETQYF TGTGCCAGCAGTTACCGCAGGGGGACAGCACAAGAGACCCAGTACTTC
. TRBJ2-7 TRBD1 TRBV27 CASSTGVLYEQYF TGTGCCAGCAGTACAGGGGTTCTATACGAGCAGTACTTC
. TRBJ2-2 . TRBV5-4 CASSPRTAANTGELFF TGTGCCAGCAGCCCTCGGACAGCGGCGAACACCGGGGAGCTGTTTTTT
. TRBJ1-2 TRBD1 TRBV5-1 CASSLGQGAGGYTF TGCGCCAGCAGCTTGGGGCAGGGGGCTGGTGGCTACACCTTC
once TRBJ1-2 TRBD1 TRBV27 CASSFGTGGAYGYTF TGTGCCAGCAGTTTTGGGACAGGGGGCGCCTATGGCTACACCTTC
. TRBJ1-4 . TRBV7-9 CASSLYGNEKLFF TGTGCCAGCAGCTTATACGGGAATGAAAAACTGTTTTTT
. TRBJ1-1 TRBD1 TRBV3-1/TRBV3-2 CASSSRDRGFAKTEAFF TGTGCCAGCAGCTCGCGGGACAGGGGTTTTGCGAAAACTGAAGCTTTCTTT
once TRBJ2-1 TRBD2 TRBV19 CASSTWEGTSGIYNEQFF TGTGCCAGTAGTACCTGGGAAGGGACTAGCGGGATTTACAATGAGCAGTTCTTC
once TRBJ1-5 . TRBV5-1 CASSPETGRNQPQHF TGCGCCAGCAGCCCGGAAACAGGGCGGAATCAGCCCCAGCATTTT
. TRBJ1-2 TRBD1 TRBV28 CASSFRPGQGLDYGYTF TGTGCCAGCAGTTTTCGGCCGGGACAGGGTTTAGACTATGGCTACACCTTC
. TRBJ2-1 TRBD2 TRBV18 CASSPGTSFSGEQFF TGTGCCAGCTCACCCGGGACTAGCTTCTCAGGCGAGCAGTTCTTC
. TRBJ2-7 TRBD1 TRBV19 CASSLDRGHSEQYF TGTGCCAGTAGTCTTGACAGGGGGCATAGCGAGCAGTACTTC
. TRBJ1-5 . TRBV5-1 CASSLGAYNQPQHF TGCGCCAGCAGCTTGGGAGCCTACAATCAGCCCCAGCATTTT
. TRBJ2-1 TRBD1 TRBV27 CASSLHGTGALINEQFF TGTGCCAGCAGTTTACATGGGACAGGGGCACTTATTAATGAGCAGTTCTTC
. TRBJ1-6 . TRBV18 CASSPEDITYNSPLHF TGTGCCAGCTCACCAGAGGATATTACTTATAATTCACCCCTCCACTTT
. TRBJ2-1 . TRBV21-1 CASSKNIRAGEYNEQFF TGTGCCAGCAGCAAAAACATCCGAGCGGGGGAGTACAATGAGCAGTTCTTC
. TRBJ1-1 . TRBV28 CASSLLRGSTEAFF TGTGCCAGCAGTTTGTTAAGGGGTAGCACTGAAGCTTTCTTT
. TRBJ2-2 . TRBV5-4 CASSLVAEAGELFF TGTGCCAGCAGCTTGGTAGCCGAGGCCGGGGAGCTGTTTTTT
once TRBJ2-2 . TRBV11-3 CASSPRIGAGPGELFF TGTGCCAGCAGCCCACGAATAGGGGCGGGACCCGGGGAGCTGTTTTTT
. TRBJ1-3 TRBD1 TRBV5-1 CASSPDRASSGNTIYF TGCGCCAGCAGCCCGGACAGGGCGAGCTCTGGAAACACCATATATTTT
once TRBJ2-2 . TRBV5-1 CASSSGLPRTNTGELFF TGCGCCAGCAGCTCCGGACTACCTCGGACGAACACCGGGGAGCTGTTTTTT
. TRBJ1-6 TRBD1 TRBV7-3 CASSLTRLGDSYNSPLHF TGTGCCAGCAGCTTAACCCGTCTCGGGGACAGTTATAATTCACCCCTCCACTTT